This TCR beta chain emerged from a study of regulatory T cells in long-lasting Graves disease. Across the study: Antithyroid drugs had been given to newly diagnosed Graves' patients for under 3 months.

As to time point: newly diagnosed GD, antithyroid drugs for less than 3 months. The TCR library was prepared using RNA isolated from PBMCs. This clonotype appeared many times. Building of the TCR beta libraries involved iRepertoire HTBI primers and Arm-PCR of CDR3 regions. Via MiXCR, TCRdb re-called the multiplex PCR reads, giving one row per CDR3 protein. The data show 510,000 or so distinct CDR3 sequences, with 12% seen just once and 8% to 10% held by the top ten. The sample was also reused in another study, on T cells in Graves' hyperthyroidism and ophthalmopathy. That source reports: The study used the HTBI primer set for a first-round RT-PCR of the TCR CDR3. Ophthalmopathy onset followed model prediction by a median approximately 7 months.

This clonotype originated in a woman aged 25-40 years with Graves disease. The specimen comprised peripheral blood mononuclear cells (PBMCs), sampled at new diagnosis, from a patient treated with antithyroid drugs.

The CDR3 DNA follows: TGTGCCAGCAGCTTACTAGCGGGAGGGGGACTCACTAGGTTCTTC. Amino acids: CASSLLAGGGLTRFF. The chain links TRBV11-3 to TRBJ2-1, with TRBD2 matching 12 bases. The CDR3 sequence is 15 residues long. After removal of 2 bases from V and 15 bases from J, the junction contained 11 bases not matched to a gene. Germline CDR1 is SGHNT and CDR2 is YENEEA.